This T cell receptor beta chain was sequenced in a study of identical twins. General study results and limits: Modelling underestimated the level of out-of-frame TCR alpha sharing observed in monozygotic twins. Zero-insertion analyses were open to partial confounding by invariant MAIT and iNKT cells. With abundant cord blood beta clonotypes, insertions were fewer; memory repertoires showed no such pattern.

This clonotype was seen many times. The antigen is undetermined. MiXCR, run by TCRdb on the 5' RACE reads, gives a single entry per CDR3 protein. The sample carries roughly 350,000 distinct CDR3 sequences, approximately 8.8% recorded once. This clonotype was sampled from a woman between 50 and 59 years old in good health. The source material was naive T cells sorted from blood.

The CDR3 reads CASSFQGTLGNTIYF. For the CDR3, the DNA is TGTGCCAGCAGTTTTCAGGGGACGCTCGGAAACACCATATATTTT. This chain uses TRBV12-3 or TRBV12-4 with TRBJ1-3; possibly TRBD1 for D (6 bases). The CDR3 runs to 15 residues. V lost 3 bases and J lost 4, with 13 bases in between.